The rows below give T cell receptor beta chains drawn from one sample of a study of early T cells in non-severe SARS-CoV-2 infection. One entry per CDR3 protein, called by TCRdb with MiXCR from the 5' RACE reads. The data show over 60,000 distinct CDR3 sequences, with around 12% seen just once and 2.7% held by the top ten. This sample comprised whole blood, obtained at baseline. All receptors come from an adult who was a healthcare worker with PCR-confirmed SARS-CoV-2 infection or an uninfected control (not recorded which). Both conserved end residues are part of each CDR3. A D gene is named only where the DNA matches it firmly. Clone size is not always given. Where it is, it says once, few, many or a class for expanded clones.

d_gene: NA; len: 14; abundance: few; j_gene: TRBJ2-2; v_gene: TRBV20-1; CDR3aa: CSARVGHNTGELFF; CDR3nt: TGCAGTGCTAGAGTCGGGCACAACACCGGGGAGCTGTTTTTT
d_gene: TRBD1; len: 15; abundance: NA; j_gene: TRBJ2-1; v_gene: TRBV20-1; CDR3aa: CSARDARQGAHEQFF; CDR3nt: TGCAGTGCTAGAGACGCTAGACAGGGGGCCCATGAGCAGTTCTTC
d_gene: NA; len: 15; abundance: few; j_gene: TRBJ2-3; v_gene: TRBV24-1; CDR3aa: CATSDSVFSTDTQYF; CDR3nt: TGTGCCACCAGTGATTCAGTCTTCTCCACAGATACGCAGTATTTT
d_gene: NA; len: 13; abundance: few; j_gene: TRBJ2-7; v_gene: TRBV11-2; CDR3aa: CASSGGRAYEQYF; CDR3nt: TGTGCCAGCAGCGGGGGCAGGGCCTACGAGCAGTACTTC
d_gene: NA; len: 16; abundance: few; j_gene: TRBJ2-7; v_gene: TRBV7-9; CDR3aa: CASSLVGPRSSYEQYF; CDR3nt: TGTGCCAGCAGCTTAGTTGGGCCTCGCAGCTCCTACGAGCAGTACTTC
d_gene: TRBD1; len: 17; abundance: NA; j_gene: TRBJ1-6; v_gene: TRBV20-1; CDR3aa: CSARDLRTGSYNSPLHF; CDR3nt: TGCAGTGCTAGAGATCTCCGGACAGGTTCCTATAATTCACCCCTCCACTTT
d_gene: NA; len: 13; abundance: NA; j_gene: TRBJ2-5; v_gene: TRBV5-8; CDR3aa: CASSRDGQETQYF; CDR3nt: TGTGCCAGCAGTCGGGACGGACAAGAGACCCAGTACTTC
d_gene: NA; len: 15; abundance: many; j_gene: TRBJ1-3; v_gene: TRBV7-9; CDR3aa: CASSPLRGAGNTIYF; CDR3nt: TGTGCCAGCAGCCCCCTTCGGGGGGCTGGAAACACCATATATTTT
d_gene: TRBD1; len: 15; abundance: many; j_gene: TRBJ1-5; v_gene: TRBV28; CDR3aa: CASNPGTGGNQPQHF; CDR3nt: TGTGCCAGCAACCCAGGGACAGGGGGGAATCAGCCCCAGCATTTT
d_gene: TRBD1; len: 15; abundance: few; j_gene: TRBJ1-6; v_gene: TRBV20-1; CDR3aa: CSARDSGQDNSPLHF; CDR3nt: TGCAGTGCTAGAGACTCGGGACAGGATAATTCACCCCTCCACTTT
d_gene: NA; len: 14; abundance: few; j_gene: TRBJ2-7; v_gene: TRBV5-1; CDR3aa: CASSLSGWPDEQYF; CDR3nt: TGCGCCAGCAGCTTAAGTGGGTGGCCCGACGAGCAGTACTTC
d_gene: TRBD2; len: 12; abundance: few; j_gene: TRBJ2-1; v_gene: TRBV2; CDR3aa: CATGTSVGEQFF; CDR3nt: TGTGCCACCGGGACTAGCGTTGGTGAGCAGTTCTTC
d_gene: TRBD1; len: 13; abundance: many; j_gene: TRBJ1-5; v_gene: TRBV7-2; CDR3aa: CASSFDRDQPQHF; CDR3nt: TGTGCCAGCAGCTTTGACAGGGATCAGCCCCAGCATTTT
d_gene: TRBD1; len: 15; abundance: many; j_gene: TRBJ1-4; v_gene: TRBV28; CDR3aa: CASSLRGTGEEKLFF; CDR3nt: TGTGCCAGCAGTCTCCGGGGAACAGGGGAGGAAAAACTGTTTTTT
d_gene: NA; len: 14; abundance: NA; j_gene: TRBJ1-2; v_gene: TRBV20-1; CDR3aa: CSARVLGSNYGYTF; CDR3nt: TGCAGTGCTAGAGTGCTCGGCAGCAACTATGGCTACACCTTC
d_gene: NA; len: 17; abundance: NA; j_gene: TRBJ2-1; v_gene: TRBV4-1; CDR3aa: CASSQERIGGSYNEQFF; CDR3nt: TGCGCCAGCAGCCAGGAGAGGATTGGGGGGTCCTACAATGAGCAGTTCTTC
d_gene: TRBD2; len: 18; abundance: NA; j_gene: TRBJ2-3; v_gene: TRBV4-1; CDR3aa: CASSQEVGLAGGQDTQYF; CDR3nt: TGCGCCAGCAGCCAAGAAGTCGGGCTAGCGGGGGGGCAAGATACGCAGTATTTT
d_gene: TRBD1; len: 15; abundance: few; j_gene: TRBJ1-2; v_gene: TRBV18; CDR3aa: CASSLDRARGYGYTF; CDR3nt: TGTGCCAGCTCCCTGGACAGGGCGAGAGGCTATGGCTACACCTTC
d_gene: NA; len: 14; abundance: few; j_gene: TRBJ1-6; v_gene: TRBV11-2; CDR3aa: CASSLASRGSPLHF; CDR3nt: TGTGCCAGCAGCTTAGCAAGCAGGGGTTCACCCCTCCACTTT
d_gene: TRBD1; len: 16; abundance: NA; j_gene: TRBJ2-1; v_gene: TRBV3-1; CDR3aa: CASSQPRGTGNNEQFF; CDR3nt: TGTGCCAGCAGCCAGCCCCGTGGGACAGGTAACAATGAGCAGTTCTTC
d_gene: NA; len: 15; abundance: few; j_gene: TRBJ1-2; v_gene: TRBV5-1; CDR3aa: CASSLAYQGNYGYTF; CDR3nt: TGCGCCAGCAGCTTGGCATACCAGGGAAACTATGGCTACACCTTC
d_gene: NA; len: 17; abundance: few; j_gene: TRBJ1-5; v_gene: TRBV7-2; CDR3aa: CASSLVGGKQVKQPQHF; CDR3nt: TGTGCCAGCAGCCTAGTTGGGGGCAAGCAGGTAAAACAGCCCCAGCATTTT
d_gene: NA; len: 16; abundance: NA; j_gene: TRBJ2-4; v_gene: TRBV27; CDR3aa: CASSLSATHSGNIQYF; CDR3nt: TGTGCCAGCAGTTTATCGGCCACTCACTCGGGAAACATTCAGTACTTC
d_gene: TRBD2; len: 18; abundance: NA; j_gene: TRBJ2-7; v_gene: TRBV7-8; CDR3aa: CASSPTLGLAGNYYEQYF; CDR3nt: TGTGCCAGCAGCCCCACCCTGGGACTAGCGGGAAACTACTACGAGCAGTACTTC
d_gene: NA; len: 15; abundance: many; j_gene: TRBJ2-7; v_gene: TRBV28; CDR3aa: CASSFESLPTYEQYF; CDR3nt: TGTGCCAGCAGTTTCGAAAGCCTACCCACCTACGAGCAGTACTTC
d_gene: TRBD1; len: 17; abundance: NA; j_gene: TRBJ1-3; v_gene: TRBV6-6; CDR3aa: CASSYPQGPSSGNTIYF; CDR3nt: TGTGCCAGCAGTTACCCACAGGGGCCGAGCTCTGGAAACACCATATATTTT
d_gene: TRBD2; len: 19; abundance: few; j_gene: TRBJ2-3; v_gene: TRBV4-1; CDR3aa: CASSQDSGGSPISTDTQYF; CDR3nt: TGCGCCAGCAGCCAAGATAGCGGGGGGTCCCCTATTAGCACAGATACGCAGTATTTT
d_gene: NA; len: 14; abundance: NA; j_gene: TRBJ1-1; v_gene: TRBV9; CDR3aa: CASSVVPSSPEAFF; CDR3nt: TGTGCCAGCAGCGTAGTCCCGAGCTCCCCTGAAGCTTTCTTT
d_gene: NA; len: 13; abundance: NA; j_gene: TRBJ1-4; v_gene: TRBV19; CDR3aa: CACTRRVGEKLFF; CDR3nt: TGTGCCTGCACTCGGAGGGTTGGGGAAAAACTGTTTTTT
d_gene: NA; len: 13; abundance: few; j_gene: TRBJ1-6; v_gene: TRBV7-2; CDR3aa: CASSSPSVSPLHF; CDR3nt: TGTGCCAGCAGCTCACCCTCCGTATCACCCCTCCACTTT
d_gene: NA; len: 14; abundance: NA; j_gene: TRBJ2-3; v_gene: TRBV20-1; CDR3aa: CSARKRAYTDTQYF; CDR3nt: TGCAGTGCTAGGAAGCGGGCTTACACAGATACGCAGTATTTT
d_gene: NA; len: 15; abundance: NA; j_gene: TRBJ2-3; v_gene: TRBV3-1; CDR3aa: CASSRRQFEADTQYF; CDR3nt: TGTGCCAGCAGCCGGAGGCAATTCGAGGCAGATACGCAGTATTTT
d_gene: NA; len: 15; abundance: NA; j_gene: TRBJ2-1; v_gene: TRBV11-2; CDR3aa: CASSLSGLMVNEQFF; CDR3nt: TGTGCCAGCAGCCTAAGCGGGTTAATGGTAAATGAGCAGTTCTTC
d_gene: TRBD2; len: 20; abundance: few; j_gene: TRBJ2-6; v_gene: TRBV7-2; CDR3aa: CASSLPRGSVTSSGANVLTF; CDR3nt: TGTGCCAGCAGCCTACCCCGCGGGAGCGTGACAAGCTCTGGGGCCAACGTCCTGACTTTC
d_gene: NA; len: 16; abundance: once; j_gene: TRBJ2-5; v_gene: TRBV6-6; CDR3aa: CASSSLGRRVQETQYF; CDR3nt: TGTGCCAGCAGCTCCTTAGGCCGTCGGGTCCAAGAGACCCAGTACTTC
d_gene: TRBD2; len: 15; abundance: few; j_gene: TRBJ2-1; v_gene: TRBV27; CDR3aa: CASSTPLAGGNEQFF; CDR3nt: TGTGCCAGCTCTACACCACTAGCGGGGGGGAATGAGCAGTTCTTC
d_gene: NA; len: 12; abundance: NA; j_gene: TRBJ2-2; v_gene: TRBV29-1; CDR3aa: CSGIRGFGELFF; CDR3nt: TGCAGCGGCATTAGGGGATTCGGGGAGCTGTTTTTT
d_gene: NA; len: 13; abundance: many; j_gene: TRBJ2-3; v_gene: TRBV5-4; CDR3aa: CASRYRVTDTQYF; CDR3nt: TGTGCCAGCAGGTACAGGGTCACAGATACGCAGTATTTT
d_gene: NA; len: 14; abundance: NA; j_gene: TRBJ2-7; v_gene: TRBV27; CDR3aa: CASSLDRSHYEQYF; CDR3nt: TGTGCCAGCAGTTTAGACAGGTCGCACTACGAGCAGTACTTC
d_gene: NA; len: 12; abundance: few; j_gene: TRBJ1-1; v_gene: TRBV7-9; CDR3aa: CASSSSGTEAFF; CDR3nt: NA
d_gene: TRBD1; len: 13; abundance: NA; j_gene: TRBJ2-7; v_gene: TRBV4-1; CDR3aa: CASRATGTYEQYF; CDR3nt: TGCGCCAGCAGGGCGACAGGGACCTACGAGCAGTACTTC
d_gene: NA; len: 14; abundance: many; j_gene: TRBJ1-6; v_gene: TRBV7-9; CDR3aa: CASSFSPNNSPLHF; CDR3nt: TGTGCCAGCAGCTTCTCTCCTAATAATTCACCCCTCCACTTT
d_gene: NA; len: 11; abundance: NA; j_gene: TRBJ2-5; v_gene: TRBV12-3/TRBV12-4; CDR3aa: CASRLQETQYF; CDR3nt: TGTGCCAGCAGACTTCAAGAGACCCAGTACTTC
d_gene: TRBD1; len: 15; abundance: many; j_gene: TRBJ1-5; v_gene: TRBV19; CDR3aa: CASLPVTGKSWPQHF; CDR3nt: TGTGCCAGCTTACCCGTGACAGGGAAGAGTTGGCCCCAGCATTTT
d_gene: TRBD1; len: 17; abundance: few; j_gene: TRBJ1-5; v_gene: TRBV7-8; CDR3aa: CASSLAPGTARNQPQHF; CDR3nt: TGTGCCAGCAGCTTAGCACCCGGGACAGCGCGAAATCAGCCCCAGCATTTT
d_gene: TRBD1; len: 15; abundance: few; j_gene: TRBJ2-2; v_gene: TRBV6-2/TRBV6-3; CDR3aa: CASSYAGGWSGELFF; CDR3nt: TGTGCCAGCAGTTACGCAGGGGGCTGGTCCGGGGAGCTGTTTTTT
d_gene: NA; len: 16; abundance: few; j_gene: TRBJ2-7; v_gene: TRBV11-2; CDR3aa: CATLKGLGTIAGEQYF; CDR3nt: TGTGCCACCCTAAAGGGGCTAGGCACTATTGCGGGGGAGCAGTACTTC
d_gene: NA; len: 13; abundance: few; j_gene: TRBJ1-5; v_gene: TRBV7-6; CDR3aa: CASSSRLNQPQHF; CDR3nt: TGTGCCAGCAGCTCCCGACTAAATCAGCCCCAGCATTTT
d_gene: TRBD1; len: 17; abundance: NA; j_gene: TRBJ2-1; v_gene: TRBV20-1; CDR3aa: CSAGSRGRDRPYNEQFF; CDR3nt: TGCAGTGCTGGATCCCGGGGACGGGACAGGCCCTACAATGAGCAGTTCTTC
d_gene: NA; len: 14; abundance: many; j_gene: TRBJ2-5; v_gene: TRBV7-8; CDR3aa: CASSQTEFQETQYF; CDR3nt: TGTGCCAGCAGCCAAACGGAGTTCCAAGAGACCCAGTACTTC
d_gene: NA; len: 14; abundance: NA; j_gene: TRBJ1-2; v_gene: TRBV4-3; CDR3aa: CASSQAPGVLSHTF; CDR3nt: TGCGCCAGCAGCCAAGCCCCAGGGGTTCTCTCTCACACCTTC
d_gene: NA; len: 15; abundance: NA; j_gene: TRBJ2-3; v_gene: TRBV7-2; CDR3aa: CASSLQGGPTDTQYF; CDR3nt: TGTGCCAGCAGCCTCCAAGGGGGGCCCACAGATACGCAGTATTTT
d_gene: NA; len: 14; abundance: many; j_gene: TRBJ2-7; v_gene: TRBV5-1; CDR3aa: CASSLFQAPYEQYF; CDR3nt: TGCGCCAGCAGCTTGTTCCAGGCTCCTTACGAGCAGTACTTC
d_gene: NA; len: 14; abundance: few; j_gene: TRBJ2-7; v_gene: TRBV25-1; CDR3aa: CASSEWDTTYEQYF; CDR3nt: TGTGCCAGCAGTGAATGGGACACCACCTACGAGCAGTACTTC
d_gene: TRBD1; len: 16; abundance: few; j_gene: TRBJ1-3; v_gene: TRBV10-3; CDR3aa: CAISGIWDSSENTIYF; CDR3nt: TGTGCCATCTCAGGCATATGGGACAGCTCTGAAAACACCATATATTTT
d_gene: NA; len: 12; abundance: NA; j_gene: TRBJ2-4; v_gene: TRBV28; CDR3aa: CASSVAKNIQYF; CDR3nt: TGTGCCAGCAGTGTAGCCAAAAACATTCAGTACTTC
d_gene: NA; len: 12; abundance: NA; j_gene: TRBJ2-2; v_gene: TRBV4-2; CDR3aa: CASTRRAGELFF; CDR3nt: TGTGCCAGCACAAGGCGGGCCGGGGAGCTGTTTTTT
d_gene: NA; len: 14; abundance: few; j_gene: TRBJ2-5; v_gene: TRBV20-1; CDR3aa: CSARWGGRQETQYF; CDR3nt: TGCAGTGCTAGATGGGGGGGCCGGCAAGAGACCCAGTACTTC
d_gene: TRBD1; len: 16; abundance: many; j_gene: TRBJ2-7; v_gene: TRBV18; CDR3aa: CASSTGTGGRRYEQYF; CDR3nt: TGTGCCAGCTCAACCGGGACAGGGGGTCGGAGGTACGAGCAGTACTTC